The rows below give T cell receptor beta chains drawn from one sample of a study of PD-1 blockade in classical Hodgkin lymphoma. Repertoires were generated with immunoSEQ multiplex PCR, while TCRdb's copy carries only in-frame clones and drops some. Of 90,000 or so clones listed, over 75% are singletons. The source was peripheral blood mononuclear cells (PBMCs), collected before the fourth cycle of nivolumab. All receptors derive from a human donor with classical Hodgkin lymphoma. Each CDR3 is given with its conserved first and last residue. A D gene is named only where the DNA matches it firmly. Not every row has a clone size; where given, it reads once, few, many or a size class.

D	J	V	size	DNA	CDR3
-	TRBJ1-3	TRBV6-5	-	TGTGCCTCTGCTTCTCCCGGAAACACCATATATTTT	CASASPGNTIYF
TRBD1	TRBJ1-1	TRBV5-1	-	TGCGCCAGCAGCTCATTCGGACAGGGGAAAGAAGCTTTCTTT	CASSSFGQGKEAFF
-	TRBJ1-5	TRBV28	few	TGTGCCAGCAGTTTGGACAGCAATCAGCCCCAGCATTTT	CASSLDSNQPQHF
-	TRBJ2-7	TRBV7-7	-	TGTGCCAGCAGCCCAGGACCGGGCTTCGAGCAGTACTTC	CASSPGPGFEQYF
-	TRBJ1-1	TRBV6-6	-	TGTGCCAGCATCATCGGACAGACCGAAGCTTTCTTT	CASIIGQTEAFF
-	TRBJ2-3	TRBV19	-	TGTGCCAGTAGTATATGGGGGATAAACACAGATACGCAGTATTTT	CASSIWGINTDTQYF
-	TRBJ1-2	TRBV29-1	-	TGCAGCGTTGCCGGCTATGGCTACACCTTC	CSVAGYGYTF
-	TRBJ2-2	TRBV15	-	TGTGCCACCAGCAGAGATCGGGGGGAGCTGTTTTTT	CATSRDRGELFF
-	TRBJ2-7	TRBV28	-	TGTGCCAGCAGTTTATGGCAGGGCGGCTACGAGCAGTACTTC	CASSLWQGGYEQYF
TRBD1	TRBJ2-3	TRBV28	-	TGTGCCAGCAGTCCTGGACAGGGGAAAACAGATACGCAGTATTTT	CASSPGQGKTDTQYF
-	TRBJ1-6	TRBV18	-	TGTGCCAGCTCACCAGGGGGACAATTGAGGGGGATTTCACCCCTCCACTTT	CASSPGGQLRGISPLHF
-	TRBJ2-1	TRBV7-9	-	TGTGCCAGCAGCTTGGGCCGCTTCGGGAGAGCCCCCCATCTGCAGTTCTTC	CASSLGRFGRAPHLQFF
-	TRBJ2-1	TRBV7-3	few	TGTGCCAGCAGCCGGGACTCGAAGTACAATGAGCAGTTCTTC	CASSRDSKYNEQFF
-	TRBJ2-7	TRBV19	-	TGTGCCAGTAGTGAGGGGGAATGGAGGGAGCAGTACTTC	CASSEGEWREQYF